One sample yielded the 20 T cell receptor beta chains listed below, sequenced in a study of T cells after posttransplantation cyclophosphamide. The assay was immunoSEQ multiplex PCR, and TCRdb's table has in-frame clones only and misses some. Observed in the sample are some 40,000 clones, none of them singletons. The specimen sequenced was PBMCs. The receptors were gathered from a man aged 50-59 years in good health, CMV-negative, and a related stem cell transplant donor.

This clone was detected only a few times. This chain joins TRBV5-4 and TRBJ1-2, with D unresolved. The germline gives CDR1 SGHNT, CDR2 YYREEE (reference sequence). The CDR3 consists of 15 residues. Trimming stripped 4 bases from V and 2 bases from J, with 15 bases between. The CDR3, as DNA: TGTGCCAGCAGCCGGGAAGGCCTTAAGAACTATGGCTACACCTTC. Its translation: CASSREGLKNYGYTF. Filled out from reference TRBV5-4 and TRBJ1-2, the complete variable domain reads ETGVTQSPTHLIKTRGQQVTLRCSSQSGHNTVSWYQQALGQGPQFIFQYYREEENGRGNFPPRFSGLQFPNYSSELNVNALELDDSALYLCASSREGLKNYGYTFGSGTRLTVV.

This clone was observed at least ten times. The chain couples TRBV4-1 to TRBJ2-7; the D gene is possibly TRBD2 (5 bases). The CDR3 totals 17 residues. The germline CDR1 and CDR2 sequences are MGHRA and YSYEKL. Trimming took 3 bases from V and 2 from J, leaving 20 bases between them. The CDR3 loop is CASSHPTGSGTTYEQYF. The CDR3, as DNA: TGCGCCAGCAGCCATCCTACGGGGAGTGGTACTACCTACGAGCAGTACTTC.

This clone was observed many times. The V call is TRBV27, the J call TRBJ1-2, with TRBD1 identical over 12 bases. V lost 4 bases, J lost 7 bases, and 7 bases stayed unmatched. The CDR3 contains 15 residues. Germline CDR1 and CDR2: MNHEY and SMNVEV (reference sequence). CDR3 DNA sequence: TGTGCCAGCAGTTCCCCGGGACAGGGGGCGCGTGGCTACACCTTC. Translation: CASSSPGQGARGYTF.

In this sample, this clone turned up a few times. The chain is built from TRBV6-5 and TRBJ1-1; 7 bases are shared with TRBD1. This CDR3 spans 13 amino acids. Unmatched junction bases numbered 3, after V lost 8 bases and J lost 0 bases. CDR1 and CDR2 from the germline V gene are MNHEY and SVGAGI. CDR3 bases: TGTGCCAGCTCGGGACAGCTGAACACTGAAGCTTTCTTT. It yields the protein CASSGQLNTEAFF.

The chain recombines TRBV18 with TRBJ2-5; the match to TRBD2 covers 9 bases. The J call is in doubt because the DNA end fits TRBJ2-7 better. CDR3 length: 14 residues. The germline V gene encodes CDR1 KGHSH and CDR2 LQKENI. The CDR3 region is CASSPKGLAYEQYF. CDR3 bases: TGTGCCAGCTCACCAAAGGGACTAGCTTACGAGCAGTACTTC.

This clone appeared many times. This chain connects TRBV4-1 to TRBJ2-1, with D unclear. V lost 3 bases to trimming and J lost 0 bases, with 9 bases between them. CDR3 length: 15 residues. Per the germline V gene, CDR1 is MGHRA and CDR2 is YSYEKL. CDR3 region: CASSQSESSYNEQFF. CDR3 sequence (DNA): TGCGCCAGCAGCCAGTCGGAGAGCTCCTACAATGAGCAGTTCTTC.

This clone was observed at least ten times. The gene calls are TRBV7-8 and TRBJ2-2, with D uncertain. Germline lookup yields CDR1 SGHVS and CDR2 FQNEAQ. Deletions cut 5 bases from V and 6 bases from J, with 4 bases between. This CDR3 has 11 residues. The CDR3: CASSLSGELFF. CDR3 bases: TGTGCCAGCAGCCTCTCCGGGGAGCTGTTTTTT.

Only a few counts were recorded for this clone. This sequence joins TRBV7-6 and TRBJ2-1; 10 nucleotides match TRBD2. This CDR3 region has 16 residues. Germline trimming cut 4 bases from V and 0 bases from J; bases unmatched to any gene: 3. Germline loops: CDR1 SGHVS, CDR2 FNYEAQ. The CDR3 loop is CASSSASGSSYNEQFF. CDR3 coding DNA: TGTGCCAGCAGCTCCGCTAGCGGGAGCTCCTACAATGAGCAGTTCTTC.

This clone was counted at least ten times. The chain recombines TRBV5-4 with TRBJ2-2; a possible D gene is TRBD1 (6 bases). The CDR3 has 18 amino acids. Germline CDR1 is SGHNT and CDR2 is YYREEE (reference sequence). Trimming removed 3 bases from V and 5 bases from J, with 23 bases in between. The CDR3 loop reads CASSWDENTGMETGELFF. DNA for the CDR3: TGTGCCAGCAGCTGGGACGAGAATACAGGGATGGAGACCGGGGAGCTGTTTTTT.

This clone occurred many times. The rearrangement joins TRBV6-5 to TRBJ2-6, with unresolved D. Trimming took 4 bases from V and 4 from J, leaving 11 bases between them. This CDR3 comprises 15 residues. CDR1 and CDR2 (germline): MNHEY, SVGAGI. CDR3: CASSSLDSGANVLTF. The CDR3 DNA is TGTGCCAGCAGTTCTTTAGATTCCGGGGCCAACGTCCTGACTTTC.

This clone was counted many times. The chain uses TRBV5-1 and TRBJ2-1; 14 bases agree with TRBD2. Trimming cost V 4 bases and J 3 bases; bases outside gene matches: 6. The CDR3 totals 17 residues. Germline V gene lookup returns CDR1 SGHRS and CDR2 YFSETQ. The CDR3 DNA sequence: TGCGCCAGCAGCGGACTAGCGGGAGGAACGTTCTACAATGAGCAGTTCTTC. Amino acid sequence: CASSGLAGGTFYNEQFF.

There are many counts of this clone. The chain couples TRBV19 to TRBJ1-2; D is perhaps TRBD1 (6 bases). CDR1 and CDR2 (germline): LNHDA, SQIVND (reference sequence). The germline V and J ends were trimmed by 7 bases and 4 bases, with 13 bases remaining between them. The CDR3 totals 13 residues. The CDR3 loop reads CASTTLQGYGYTF. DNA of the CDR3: TGTGCCAGTACTACACTACAGGGCTATGGCTACACCTTC.

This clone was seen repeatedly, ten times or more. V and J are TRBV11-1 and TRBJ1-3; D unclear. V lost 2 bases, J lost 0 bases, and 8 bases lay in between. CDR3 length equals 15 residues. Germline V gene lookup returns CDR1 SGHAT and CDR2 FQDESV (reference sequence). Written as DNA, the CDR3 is TGTGCCAGCAGCTTATGGGCGAACTCTGGAAACACCATATATTTT. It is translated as CASSLWANSGNTIYF.

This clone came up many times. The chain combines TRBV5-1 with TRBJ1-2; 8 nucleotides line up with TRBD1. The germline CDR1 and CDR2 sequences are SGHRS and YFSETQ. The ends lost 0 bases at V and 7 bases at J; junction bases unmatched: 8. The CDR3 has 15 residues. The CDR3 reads CASSLAAGGVSGYTF. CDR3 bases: TGCGCCAGCAGCTTGGCGGCAGGGGGCGTCTCTGGCTACACCTTC.

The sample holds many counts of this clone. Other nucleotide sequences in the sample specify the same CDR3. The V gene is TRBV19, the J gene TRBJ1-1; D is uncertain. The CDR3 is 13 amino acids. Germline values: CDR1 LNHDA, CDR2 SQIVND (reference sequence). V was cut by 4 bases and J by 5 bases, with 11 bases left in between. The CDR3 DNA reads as TGTGCCAGTAGTAGACGACTGGAGACTGAAGCTTTCTTT. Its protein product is CASSRRLETEAFF. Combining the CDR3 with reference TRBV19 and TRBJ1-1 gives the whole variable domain DGGITQSPKYLFRKEGQNVTLSCEQNLNHDAMYWYRQDPGQGLRLIYYSQIVNDFQKGDIAEGYSVSREKKESFPLTVTSAQKNPTAFYLCASSRRLETEAFFGQGTRLTVV.

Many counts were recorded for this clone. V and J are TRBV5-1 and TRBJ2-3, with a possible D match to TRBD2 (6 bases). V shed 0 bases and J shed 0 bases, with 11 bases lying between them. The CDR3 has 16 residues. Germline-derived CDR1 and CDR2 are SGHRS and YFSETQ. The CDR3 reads CASSLAASASTDTQYF. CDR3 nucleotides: TGCGCCAGCAGCTTGGCGGCTAGCGCTAGCACAGATACGCAGTATTTT. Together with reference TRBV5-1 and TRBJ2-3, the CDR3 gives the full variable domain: KAGVTQTPRYLIKTRGQQVTLSCSPISGHRSVSWYQQTPGQGLQFLFEYFSETQRNKGNFPGRFSGRQFSNSRSEMNVSTLELGDSALYLCASSLAASASTDTQYFGPGTRLTVL.

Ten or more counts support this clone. The CDR3 DNA follows: TGTGCCAGCAGTGACCAGGGATCAGCAGATACGCAGTATTTT. This gives the protein CASSDQGSADTQYF. The V call is TRBV6-4, the J call TRBJ2-3, with D possibly matching TRBD1 (5 bases). The CDR3 is 14 residues long. Per the germline V gene, CDR1 is MRHNA and CDR2 is SNTAGT. Trimming pared 2 bases from V and 4 bases from J, leaving 10 bases between.

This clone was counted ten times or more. The CDR3 DNA follows: TGTGCCAGCAGCTTAGGGACAGGGACCTGGGACGAGCAGTACTTC. This encodes CASSLGTGTWDEQYF. V and J are TRBV13 and TRBJ2-7; 7 nucleotides line up with TRBD1. The length of the CDR3 is 15 residues. J gave up 5 bases and V 0 bases, and 7 bases lay outside the gene matches. Germline loops: CDR1 PRHDT, CDR2 FYEKMQ (reference sequence).

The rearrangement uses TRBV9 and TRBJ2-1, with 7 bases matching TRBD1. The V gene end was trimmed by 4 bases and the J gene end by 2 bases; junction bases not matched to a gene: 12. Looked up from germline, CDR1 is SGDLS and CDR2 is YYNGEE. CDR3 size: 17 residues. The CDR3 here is CASSLYGTATAYNEQFF. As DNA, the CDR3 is TGTGCCAGCAGCCTATACGGGACAGCCACCGCCTACAATGAGCAGTTCTTC.

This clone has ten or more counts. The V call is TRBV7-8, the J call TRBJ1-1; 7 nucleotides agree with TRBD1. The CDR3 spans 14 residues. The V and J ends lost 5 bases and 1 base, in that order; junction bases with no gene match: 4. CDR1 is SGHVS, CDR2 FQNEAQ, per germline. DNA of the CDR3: TGTGCCAGCAGCCTCGGACAGGCGAACACTGAAGCTTTCTTT. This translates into CASSLGQANTEAFF. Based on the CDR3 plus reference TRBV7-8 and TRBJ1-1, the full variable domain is GAGVSQSPRYKVAKRGQDVALRCDPISGHVSLFWYQQALGQGPEFLTYFQNEAQLDKSGLPSDRFFAERPEGSVSTLKIQRTQQEDSAVYLCASSLGQANTEAFFGQGTRLTVV.